This TCR beta chain appears in the sequencing data of a study of T cells in women clearing cervical HPV infection. About the study: Cases were women with histologically confirmed HPV16-related CIN3 or worse, including a couple of invasive cancers. Controls gave blood once infection was undetectable; cases at lesion identification.

The protocol was immunoSEQ multiplex PCR, while the TCRdb copy is restricted to in-frame clones and leaves out a portion. The sample includes tens of thousands of clones. This clone is labeled medium-sized based on frequency. As yet, its antigen is unknown. The read gets to within 3 residues of the CDR3 end, and the germline J gene fills in the rest. CDR3 length equals 11 residues. From germline, CDR1 is MNHNS and CDR2 SASEGT. Trimming removed 4 bases at V and 6 bases at J, with 6 bases between. The study, taken as a whole, reports: Unknown T-cell numbers per sample may underlie the richness differences.

All participants had a single incident cervical HPV16 infection, and prevalent HPV16 infections were excluded. The sequencing sample was made of blood buffy coat. This TCR was recovered from a woman aged 18-70 years with a cervical HPV16 infection that either progressed to CIN3+ or cleared (not recorded which). This chain joins TRBV6-1 and TRBJ1-1; D is unresolved. The CDR3 sequence is CASSVFPEAFF. The sequenced part of the CDR3 DNA is TGTGCCAGCAGTGTCTTTCCTGAA.